This T cell receptor beta chain derives from a study of blood T cell repertoires in COVID-19. Repertoires were generated with immunoSEQ multiplex PCR, while TCRdb's copy carries only in-frame clones and drops some. The sample includes roughly 330,000 clones, around 88% of them seen just once. Germline assignment: CDR1 MNHEY and CDR2 SMNVEV (reference sequence). CDR3 length: 14 amino acids. The junction had 5 bases not matched to a gene; V was cut back by 6 bases and J by 5 bases. The receptor's source is a woman between 45 and 65 years old with acute or convalescent COVID-19. The chain couples TRBV27 to TRBJ2-2, with 8 nucleotides matching TRBD2. The sample comprised peripheral blood. The CDR3: CASSRKRETGELFF. CDR3 sequence (DNA): TGTGCCAGCAGCCGTAAGCGGGAGACCGGGGAGCTGTTTTTT.